Sequencing of this TCR beta chain was carried out in a study of T cell responses to AZD1222 COVID-19 vaccine. Overall study results and limits: Seropositivity was recorded at baseline in only a handful of AZD1222 recipients.

TCRdb keeps only in-frame clones here, not all; method: immunoSEQ multiplex PCR. The data hold around 160,000 clones, with about 91% observed a single time. In the case of this clone: Its antigen remains unknown.

The V end lost 6 bases, the J end lost 4 bases, and 13 bases lay between the germline ends. From germline, CDR1 is SGHAT and CDR2 FQNNGV. The CDR3 spans 14 residues. The J gene is TRBJ1-3, the V gene TRBV11-2, with no clear D. Here the sequenced sample was peripheral blood, taken on day 0 of AZD1222 vaccination. The receptor was derived from an adult in good health. The CDR3 reads CASRNAAQGNTIYF. For the CDR3, the DNA is TGTGCCAGCAGGAACGCGGCGCAGGGAAACACCATATATTTT.